Listed below are T cell receptor beta chains from one sample, sequenced in a study of cytomegalovirus exposure and HLA in healthy donors. Generated by immunoSEQ multiplex PCR, the TCRdb table keeps only in-frame clones and is missing some. The table includes 90,000 to 120,000 clones, around 73% detected once. Sequencing was done on a sample of PBMCs. These receptors originate from a man between 25 and 39 years old in good health and CMV-seronegative. Each CDR3 is given with its conserved first and last residue. A D gene is named only where the DNA matches it firmly. Clone size is shown for a subset of rows, as once, few, many or a class of expanded clone.

J gene,D gene,clone size,V gene,CDR3 protein,CDR3 DNA
TRBJ1-4,.,.,TRBV5-1,CASSLDLGQAVGEKLFF,TGCGCCAGCAGCTTGGACCTGGGGCAGGCGGTAGGGGAAAAACTGTTTTTT
TRBJ2-3,.,.,TRBV5-6,CASSPLQGFTDTQYF,TGTGCCAGCAGCCCGTTACAGGGCTTCACAGATACGCAGTATTTT
TRBJ2-5,TRBD2,.,TRBV2,CASRRGSGRSQETQYF,TGTGCCAGCAGAAGAGGTAGCGGGAGAAGCCAAGAGACCCAGTACTTC
TRBJ2-2,TRBD1,few,TRBV2,CASSRKRGQGHGELFF,TGTGCCAGCAGCCGAAAAAGGGGACAGGGGCACGGGGAGCTGTTTTTT
TRBJ1-2,.,few,TRBV30,CAWRRRDSLGDYGYTF,TGTGCCTGGAGGCGCAGGGACTCTCTGGGGGACTATGGCTACACCTTC
TRBJ2-3,TRBD2,.,TRBV6-4,CASSDSSGGPDTQYF,TGTGCCAGCAGTGACTCGTCGGGGGGGCCAGATACGCAGTATTTT
TRBJ2-7,TRBD2,.,TRBV2,CASSTGTSGPFYEQYF,TGTGCCAGCAGTACTGGGACTAGCGGACCCTTCTACGAGCAGTACTTC
TRBJ1-3,TRBD1,.,TRBV18,CASSPETGYSGNTIYF,TGTGCCAGCTCCCCAGAGACAGGGTACTCTGGAAACACCATATATTTT
TRBJ1-2,.,.,TRBV27,CASSFTGGDYGYTF,TGTGCCAGCAGTTTTACGGGGGGCGACTATGGCTACACCTTC
TRBJ2-3,.,.,TRBV18,CASSPPAHTDTQYF,TGTGCCAGCTCACCACCGGCACACACAGATACGCAGTATTTT
TRBJ2-7,TRBD1,.,TRBV15,CATSNRGPYEQYF,TGTGCCACCAGTAACAGGGGTCCCTACGAGCAGTACTTC
TRBJ1-1,TRBD1,.,TRBV5-1,CASSRQGMNTEAFF,TGCGCCAGCAGCCGACAGGGCATGAACACTGAAGCTTTCTTT
TRBJ2-2,.,.,TRBV21-1,CASSKAAGVQNTGELFF,TGTGCCAGCAGCAAAGCAGCAGGGGTTCAGAACACCGGGGAGCTGTTTTTT
TRBJ1-5,.,.,TRBV9,CASSVDGGDQPQHF,TGTGCCAGCAGCGTAGATGGGGGCGATCAGCCCCAGCATTTT
TRBJ1-1,TRBD1,few,TRBV4-1,CASSQDLPDRLRTSMNTEAFF,TGCGCCAGCAGCCAAGATCTTCCGGACAGGCTCAGAACGTCAATGAACACTGAAGCTTTCTTT
TRBJ2-7,.,.,TRBV30,CAWGEGDYEQYF,TGTGCCTGGGGGGAGGGGGACTACGAGCAGTACTTC
TRBJ1-2,TRBD1,.,TRBV9,CASSTTGGAGYGYTF,TGTGCCAGCAGCACTACAGGGGGCGCCGGCTATGGCTACACCTTC
TRBJ2-7,.,.,TRBV28,CASEDRSYEQYF,TGTGCCAGCGAAGACAGGTCCTACGAGCAGTACTTC
TRBJ2-1,TRBD2,.,TRBV5-1,CASRGGSGGGSYNEQFF,TGCGCCAGTAGAGGTGGTAGCGGGGGGGGCTCCTACAATGAGCAGTTCTTC
TRBJ1-1,.,.,TRBV2,CASSHPGGIRNTEAFF,TGTGCCAGCAGCCATCCGGGGGGCATTAGGAACACTGAAGCTTTCTTT
TRBJ2-1,.,.,TRBV5-4,CASSQAQGPYNEQFF,TGTGCCAGCAGCCAAGCCCAGGGCCCCTACAATGAGCAGTTCTTC
TRBJ2-2,TRBD2,once,TRBV7-9,CASSLRLASGGPNTGELFF,TGTGCCAGCAGCTTACGGTTGGCTAGCGGGGGCCCGAACACCGGGGAGCTGTTTTTT
TRBJ1-2,TRBD1,.,TRBV29-1,CSVEDWVTGAGGYTF,TGCAGCGTTGAAGATTGGGTCACAGGGGCGGGCGGCTACACCTTC
TRBJ1-2,.,.,TRBV9,CASSVEGAARGIYGYTF,TGTGCCAGCAGCGTAGAGGGCGCGGCGAGGGGGATCTATGGCTACACCTTC
TRBJ1-1,.,.,TRBV28,CASSLLVGRAKMNTEAFF,TGTGCCAGCAGTTTATTAGTAGGGCGGGCTAAAATGAACACTGAAGCTTTCTTT
TRBJ2-7,.,few,TRBV19,CASSMLDAGAYEQYF,TGTGCCAGTAGTATGCTAGACGCCGGAGCCTACGAGCAGTACTTC
TRBJ1-5,.,few,TRBV7-2,CASSPSLYSNQPQHF,TGTGCCAGCAGCCCAAGCCTATATAGCAATCAGCCCCAGCATTTT
TRBJ1-5,.,.,TRBV19,CASSFRQFGNQPQHF,TGTGCCAGTAGTTTTCGACAGTTCGGCAATCAGCCCCAGCATTTT
TRBJ1-1,TRBD1,.,TRBV19,CASSIDGTGGITEAFF,TGTGCCAGTAGTATAGACGGGACAGGGGGCATAACTGAAGCTTTCTTT
TRBJ2-2,TRBD2,.,TRBV5-1,CASSPGLAGGTGELFF,TGCGCCAGCAGCCCGGGACTAGCGGGAGGGACCGGGGAGCTGTTTTTT
TRBJ2-5,TRBD2,.,TRBV2,CASRGTSGGAQETQYF,TGTGCCAGCCGAGGGACTAGCGGGGGGGCCCAAGAGACCCAGTACTTC
TRBJ2-1,TRBD2,.,TRBV4-1,CASSQGASGGAEEQFF,TGCGCCAGCAGCCAAGGGGCTAGCGGGGGGGCAGAAGAGCAGTTCTTC
TRBJ2-1,.,few,TRBV5-4,CASSAGAGVVDEQFF,TGTGCCAGCAGCGCAGGGGCAGGGGTAGTCGATGAGCAGTTCTTC
TRBJ2-1,.,.,TRBV6-6,CASSGGEQFF,TGTGCCAGCAGCGGAGGGGAGCAGTTCTTC
TRBJ2-2,TRBD2,.,TRBV2,CASTLAGAGELFF,TGTGCCAGCACACTAGCGGGAGCCGGGGAGCTGTTTTTT
TRBJ2-1,.,.,TRBV15,CATSSRGGNEQFF,TGTGCCACCAGCAGCAGGGGTGGAAATGAGCAGTTCTTC
TRBJ1-1,.,.,TRBV29-1,CSVDWGVNTEAFF,TGCAGCGTTGATTGGGGGGTGAACACTGAAGCTTTCTTT
TRBJ1-3,TRBD1,.,TRBV7-2,CASSIGTAGNTIYF,TGTGCCAGCAGCATAGGGACAGCTGGAAACACCATATATTTT
TRBJ1-2,.,.,TRBV5-4,CASSFQGAHGYTF,TGTGCCAGCAGCTTTCAAGGGGCTCATGGCTACACCTTC
TRBJ2-6,.,.,TRBV5-5,CASSTQEFSGANVLTF,TGTGCCAGCAGCACACAGGAATTCTCTGGGGCCAACGTCCTGACTTTC
TRBJ2-6,TRBD1,.,TRBV18,CASSPLGGTGVTGANVLTF,TGTGCCAGCTCACCACTAGGCGGGACAGGGGTGACTGGGGCCAACGTCCTGACTTTC
TRBJ2-5,.,few,TRBV10-3,CAISESGGLETQYF,TGTGCCATCAGTGAGTCGGGGGGGCTCGAGACCCAGTACTTC
TRBJ1-1,TRBD1,few,TRBV2,CASREGQRNTEAFF,TGTGCCAGCAGGGAGGGACAGAGGAACACTGAAGCTTTCTTT
TRBJ1-1,.,.,TRBV19,CASSARTATNTEAFF,TGTGCCAGTAGTGCTCGGACAGCTACGAACACTGAAGCTTTCTTT
TRBJ2-3,TRBD2,.,TRBV19,CASSKLLAADTQYF,TGTGCCAGTAGTAAGCTGCTAGCGGCAGATACGCAGTATTTT
TRBJ2-1,TRBD1,few,TRBV2,CASTRTGYSYNEQFF,TGTGCCAGCACCCGGACAGGGTACTCCTACAATGAGCAGTTCTTC
TRBJ2-5,TRBD2,.,TRBV5-6,CASSHTGRLAYVETQYF,TGTGCCAGCAGCCACACGGGAAGACTAGCGTATGTGGAGACCCAGTACTTC
TRBJ2-2,.,few,TRBV4-1,CASSQGFGNTGELFF,TGCGCCAGCAGCCAAGGGTTCGGGAACACCGGGGAGCTGTTTTTT
TRBJ2-1,TRBD2,.,TRBV5-1,CASSFGLATENEQFF,TGCGCCAGCAGCTTCGGACTAGCCACGGAGAATGAGCAGTTCTTC